Presented here are 8 T cell receptor beta chains from one specimen sequenced in a study of early T cells in non-severe SARS-CoV-2 infection. One entry per CDR3 protein results from TCRdb running MiXCR on the 5' RACE reads. The sample lists 85,000 to 120,000 distinct CDR3 sequences, about 12% occurring once. Sequenced input: whole blood. The source is an adult who was a healthcare worker with PCR-confirmed SARS-CoV-2 infection or an uninfected control (not recorded which).

This clonotype was seen ten or more times. The chain combines TRBV3-1 with TRBJ2-5, with D unresolved. CDR3 length: 12 residues. V shed 1 base and J shed 5 bases, with 5 bases lying between them. The germline V gene encodes CDR1 LGHDT and CDR2 YNNKEL (reference sequence). The CDR3 loop is CASSQGGETQYF. In DNA form, the CDR3 reads TGTGCCAGCAGCCAAGGGGGTGAGACCCAGTACTTC.

About this clonotype: A read error may explain this, as a much larger clone is one base away. The DNA for the CDR3 is TGTGCCAGCTCACGCTCTGAGGGCCGCAATGAGCAGCTCTTC. Its translation: CASSRSEGRNEQLF. The V gene is TRBV18, the J gene TRBJ2-1, with a weak D call TRBD2 (5 bases). CDR1 is KGHSH and CDR2 is LQKENI in the germline V gene. This CDR3 is 14 amino acids long.

The V and J genes are TRBV2 and TRBJ2-7; the match to TRBD1 covers 8 bases. The V gene's germline CDR1 is SNHLY and CDR2 FYNNEI. The trim removed 2 bases at V and 3 bases at J, leaving 9 bases unmatched. The CDR3 spans 16 residues. The CDR3 region has the DNA TGTGCCAGCAGTGAACCATCCGGGACAGGAGGCTACGAGCAGTACTTC. It specifies CASSEPSGTGGYEQYF.

This clonotype was counted many times. V and J are TRBV4-1 and TRBJ2-1; TRBD2 aligns across 10 bases. V was pared by 6 bases and J by 9 bases, with 8 bases of the junction left unmatched. In germline, CDR1 is MGHRA, CDR2 YSYEKL. The CDR3 covers 14 residues. The chain's CDR3 is CASRRLAGVLEQFF. The CDR3 nucleotides read TGCGCCAGCAGGAGGCTAGCGGGAGTTCTTGAGCAGTTCTTC.

This clonotype occurred many times. V usage is TRBV7-9 and J usage is TRBJ1-1; D is possibly TRBD1 (6 bases). Trimming stripped 5 bases from V and 3 bases from J, with 13 bases between. Germline V lookup: CDR1 SEHNR, CDR2 FQNEAQ (reference sequence). The length of the CDR3 is 14 residues. CDR3 region: CASSMRGADTEAFF. The CDR3 DNA follows: TGTGCCAGCAGCATGCGGGGGGCGGACACTGAAGCTTTCTTT. Using reference TRBV7-9 and TRBJ1-1 for the parts outside the CDR3, the full variable domain is DTGVSQNPRHKITKRGQNVTFRCDPISEHNRLYWYRQTLGQGPEFLTYFQNEAQLEKSRLLSDRFSAERPKGSFSTLEIQRTEQGDSAMYLCASSMRGADTEAFFGQGTRLTVV.

This clonotype was recorded at least ten times. The chain is built from TRBV20-1 and TRBJ1-2; the D gene is possibly TRBD1 (6 bases). This CDR3 comprises 12 residues. V was pared by 4 bases and J by 8 bases, with 14 bases between. The germline CDR1 and CDR2 sequences are DFQATT and SNEGSKA (reference sequence). The DNA of the CDR3 is TGCAGTGCTAACTCGGGGGCAGGAGGCTACACCTTC. Protein product: CSANSGAGGYTF.

There are a few counts of this clonotype. J is TRBJ2-2 and V is TRBV3-1; D perhaps matches TRBD2 (6 bases). This CDR3 has 14 amino acids. CDR1 LGHDT and CDR2 YNNKEL come from the germline V gene (reference sequence). Trimming pared 2 bases from V and 6 bases from J, leaving 10 bases between. The CDR3 DNA is TGTGCCAGCAGCCAAAACGGAGGGGCCGGGGAGCTGTTTTTT. Encoded protein: CASSQNGGAGELFF.

This clonotype showed up just a few times. The V gene is TRBV20-1, the J gene TRBJ1-4, with no clear D. The CDR3 is 11 amino acids. CDR1 and CDR2 from the germline V gene are DFQATT and SNEGSKA (reference sequence). Trimming shortened V by 5 bases and J by 5 bases, and 6 bases separated the two germline ends. The CDR3 spells CSAEKNEKLFF. The CDR3 nucleotides read TGCAGTGCTGAGAAGAATGAAAAACTGTTTTTT.